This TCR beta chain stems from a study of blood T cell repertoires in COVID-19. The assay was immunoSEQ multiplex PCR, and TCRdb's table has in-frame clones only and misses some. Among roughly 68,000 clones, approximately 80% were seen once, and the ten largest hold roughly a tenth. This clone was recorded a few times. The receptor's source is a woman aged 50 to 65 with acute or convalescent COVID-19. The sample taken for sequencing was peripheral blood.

The CDR3 DNA sequence: TGCAGTGCTAGTGGTGCCAGGGTGGGTGGCTACACCTTC. Its protein is CSASGARVGGYTF. V and J are TRBV20-1 and TRBJ1-2, with a tentative D call TRBD1 (5 bases). CDR1 is DFQATT and CDR2 is SNEGSKA in the germline V gene (reference sequence). Trimming left V 3 bases short and J 7 bases short, with 15 bases between. The CDR3 spans 13 residues.